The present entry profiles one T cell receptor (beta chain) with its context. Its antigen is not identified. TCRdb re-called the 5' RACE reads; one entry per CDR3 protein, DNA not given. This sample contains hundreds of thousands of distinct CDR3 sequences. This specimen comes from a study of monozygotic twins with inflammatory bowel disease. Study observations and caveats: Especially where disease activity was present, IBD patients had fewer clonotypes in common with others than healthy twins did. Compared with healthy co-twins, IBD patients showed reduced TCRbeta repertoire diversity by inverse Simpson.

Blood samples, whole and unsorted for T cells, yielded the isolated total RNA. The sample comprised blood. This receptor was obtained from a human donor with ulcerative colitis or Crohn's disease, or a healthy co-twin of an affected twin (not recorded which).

CDR3 protein: CASSLEGNLGTEAFF. This chain joins TRBV5-1 and TRBJ1-1. The CDR3 sequence is 15 residues long. Germline CDR1 is SGHRS and CDR2 is YFSETQ.